This entry lists 5 T cell receptor beta chains sequenced from one sample in a study of T cells after posttransplantation cyclophosphamide. Sampled 1 year posttransplant, controls received myeloablative marrow transplants, methotrexate and a calcineurin inhibitor. Clones were read by immunoSEQ multiplex PCR, and TCRdb kept only the in-frame ones, dropping some. The profile covers over 20,000 clones, with around 86% appearing a single time and more than 2% taken by the ten largest. Source: PBMCs, taken around 53 weeks after allogeneic stem cell transplant with calcineurin inhibitor and methotrexate. The source is a female patient aged 30-39 years who received an allogeneic stem cell transplant from an unrelated donor, was CMV-positive, and had acute and chronic GVHD. Some of the T cells might come from the graft donor.

With respect to this clone: This CDR3 is also generated by other DNA sequences in the sample. The chain is built from TRBV6-5 and TRBJ1-1; TRBD1 is a possible D gene (5 bases). Trimming removed 4 bases from V and 7 bases from J, with 7 bases in between. Looked up from germline, CDR1 is MNHEY and CDR2 is SVGAGI. The CDR3 totals 11 residues. CDR3 loop: CASSWGLEAFF. CDR3 bases: TGTGCCAGCAGTTGGGGCCTTGAAGCTTTCTTT.

The genes are TRBV5-4 and TRBJ2-2, with a possible D match to TRBD1 (6 bases). This CDR3 contains 16 residues. CDR1 is SGHNT, CDR2 YYREEE, per germline (reference sequence). V was clipped by 2 bases and J by 1 base, with 12 bases between them. CDR3: CASSFPLTGNTGELFF. The CDR3 DNA reads as TGTGCCAGCAGCTTCCCCTTGACAGGGAACACCGGGGAGCTGTTTTTT.

This chain uses TRBV7-2 with TRBJ1-2, with D perhaps matching TRBD1 (5 bases). This CDR3 contains 13 residues. The germline V gene has CDR1 SGHTA and CDR2 FQGNSA. V lost 5 bases, J lost 3 bases, and 10 bases lay in between. This chain's CDR3 is CASSPDRYYGYTF. The CDR3 bases are TGTGCCAGCAGCCCAGACAGATACTATGGCTACACCTTC. The full variable domain, rest sourced from reference TRBV7-2 and TRBJ1-2, is GAGVSQSPSNKVTEKGKDVELRCDPISGHTALYWYRQSLGQGLEFLIYFQGNSAPDKSGLPSDRFSAERTGGSVSTLTIQRTQQEDSAVYLCASSPDRYYGYTFGSGTRLTVV.

V gene TRBV7-9 combines with J gene TRBJ1-1, with D unresolved. Germline CDR1 reads SEHNR; CDR2 reads FQNEAQ (reference sequence). CDR3 size: 13 residues. Trimming left V 3 bases short and J 8 bases short, with 13 bases between. In DNA form, the CDR3 reads TGTGCCAGCAGCTTTATAGATTACTCCGAAGCTTTCTTT. It codes for CASSFIDYSEAFF.

V and J are TRBV30 and TRBJ2-7; a weak D match, TRBD2 (5 bases). V gave up 3 bases and J gave up 0 bases, with 9 bases separating them. This CDR3 spans 13 amino acids. Germline V lookup: CDR1 GTSNPN, CDR2 SVGIG (reference sequence). The CDR3 DNA is TGTGCCTGGAGCCCGGGGTTCTCCTACGAGCAGTACTTC. This sequence encodes CAWSPGFSYEQYF.